The rows below give T cell receptor beta chains drawn from one sample of a study of T cells after yellow fever vaccination. TCRdb used MiXCR to reprocess the 5' RACE reads, holding one entry per CDR3 protein. The table includes roughly 96,000 distinct CDR3 sequences, approximately 9% detected once. Sequenced here: CD8+ T cells not binding an NS4B(214-222) dextramer, sorted from PBMCs, sampled less than 18 days after the first yellow fever vaccination. The receptors stem from a man between 18 and 35 years old who received the YFV17D yellow fever vaccine. The CDR3 runs from the conserved cysteine through the conserved F or W. A D gene is named only where the DNA matches it firmly. Only some rows state a clone size, as once, few, many or a class for expanded clones.

V	D	J	size	CDR3	DNA
TRBV5-5	TRBD2	TRBJ2-4	few	CASSLVTSGEVAKNIQYF	TGTGCCAGCAGCTTGGTGACTAGCGGCGAAGTAGCCAAAAACATTCAGTACTTC
TRBV11-1	TRBD2	TRBJ2-1	.	CASTPRGLAGVLRSYNEQFF	TGTGCCAGCACCCCGAGGGGACTAGCGGGGGTTCTCCGCTCCTACAATGAGCAGTTCTTC
TRBV6-6	.	TRBJ2-5	.	CASRRGTQYF	TGTGCCAGCAGGAGAGGGACCCAGTACTTC
TRBV6-1	.	TRBJ1-2	.	CASSPFPVLGYYGYTF	TGTGCCAGCAGTCCTTTTCCGGTTCTTGGATACTATGGCTACACCTTC
TRBV6-5	TRBD1	TRBJ2-7	many	CASSSGQGPYEQYF	TGTGCCAGCAGTTCTGGACAGGGCCCCTACGAGCAGTACTTC
TRBV4-1	.	TRBJ1-1	few	CASSQERGSSRAEAFF	TGCGCCAGCAGCCAAGAGAGGGGTTCCTCCAGGGCAGAGGCTTTCTTT
TRBV29-1	.	TRBJ2-2	many	CSVARGTGELFF	TGCAGCGTCGCCAGGGGCACCGGGGAGCTGTTTTTT
TRBV7-9	TRBD1	TRBJ1-6	few	CASSPGGQGNSPLHF	TGTGCCAGCAGCCCCGGGGGACAGGGGAATTCACCCCTCCACTTT
TRBV2	TRBD1	TRBJ1-6	.	CASSETGQTISPLHF	TGTGCCAGCAGTGAGACAGGGCAGACGATTTCACCCCTCCACTTT
TRBV6-1	.	TRBJ1-1	few	CASSEQDTEAFF	TGTGCCAGCAGTGAACAGGACACTGAAGCTTTCTTT
TRBV7-9	TRBD2	TRBJ2-7	large	CASSAPAGVGEQYF	TGTGCCAGCAGCGCCCCAGCGGGGGTCGGCGAGCAGTACTTC
TRBV2	TRBD1	TRBJ2-3	.	CASSSGTEYGDTQYF	TGTGCCAGCAGTTCCGGGACAGAATATGGGGATACGCAGTATTTT
TRBV21-1	.	TRBJ2-1	few	CASSKVGPGIPYNEQFF	.
TRBV7-8	.	TRBJ1-1	.	CASSRGTGSAFF	TGTGCCAGCAGTAGAGGAACAGGGTCAGCTTTCTTT
TRBV10-3	TRBD2	TRBJ2-3	.	CAVQEPTSGGANTQYF	TGTGCCGTTCAGGAACCGACTAGCGGGGGGGCAAATACGCAGTATTTT
TRBV29-1	.	TRBJ1-2	few	CSVAPGGSYGYTF	TGCAGCGTTGCTCCCGGTGGGAGCTATGGCTACACCTTC
TRBV6-5	.	TRBJ1-2	few	CASSYSSTNYGYTF	TGTGCCAGCAGTTACTCGTCAACCAACTATGGCTACACCTTC
TRBV3-1	.	TRBJ1-5	many	CASSQGSRGNQPQHF	TGTGCCAGCAGCCAAGGTTCACGGGGGAATCAGCCCCAGCATTTT
TRBV6-2/TRBV6-3	.	TRBJ1-2	.	CASSYSENYGYTF	TGTGCCAGCAGTTACTCAGAGAACTATGGCTACACCTTC
TRBV12-3/TRBV12-4	TRBD1	TRBJ1-2	few	CASTLDREVYGYTF	TGTGCCAGCACCCTGGACAGGGAGGTCTATGGCTACACCTTC
TRBV6-5	.	TRBJ2-3	once	CASSYFRTDTQYF	TGTGCCAGCAGTTACTTCAGAACAGATACGCAGTATTTT
TRBV4-3	.	TRBJ2-5	.	CASSQDAAGLQETQYF	TGCGCCAGCAGCCAAGATGCGGCCGGATTACAAGAGACCCAGTACTTC
TRBV7-3	TRBD2	TRBJ2-2	.	CASSLLAGGPFTGELFF	TGTGCCAGCAGCTTACTAGCGGGGGGGCCTTTTACCGGGGAGCTGTTTTTT
TRBV12-3/TRBV12-4	.	TRBJ1-4	many	CASSYTGGPTNEKLFF	TGTGCCAGCAGTTATACGGGTGGCCCAACTAATGAAAAACTGTTTTTT
TRBV9	.	TRBJ2-7	.	CASSDDPAGIYEQYF	TGTGCCAGCAGCGATGATCCGGCGGGAATCTACGAGCAGTACTTC
TRBV4-3	TRBD1	TRBJ2-2	few	CASSPATGSTGELFF	TGCGCCAGCAGCCCAGCGACAGGGAGCACCGGGGAGCTGTTTTTT
TRBV4-1	.	TRBJ2-1	many	CASSQRLSSYNEQFF	TGCGCCAGCAGCCAACGCCTTAGCTCCTACAATGAGCAGTTCTTC
TRBV19	.	TRBJ2-2	.	CASSSLPDTGELFF	TGTGCCAGTAGTTCTCTTCCCGACACCGGGGAGCTGTTTTTT
TRBV7-9	.	TRBJ1-5	few	CASSEPDQPQHF	TGTGCCAGCAGCGAACCTGATCAGCCCCAGCATTTT
TRBV27	TRBD2	TRBJ2-1	few	CASTGGGAPPNEQFF	TGTGCCAGCACCGGGGGGGGGGCCCCACCCAATGAGCAGTTCTTC
TRBV29-1	.	TRBJ1-1	many	CSVPFRTNTEAFF	TGCAGCGTTCCCTTCAGGACCAACACTGAAGCTTTCTTT
TRBV10-3	.	TRBJ2-1	.	CAISEGGNEQFF	TGTGCCATCAGTGAGGGGGGCAATGAGCAGTTCTTC
TRBV6-2/TRBV6-3	.	TRBJ2-1	many	CASSPLDSSYNEQFF	TGTGCCAGCAGTCCCCTCGACAGCTCCTACAATGAGCAGTTCTTC
TRBV7-9	TRBD2	TRBJ2-3	.	CASSDETSGRGDTQYF	TGTGCCAGCAGCGACGAGACTAGCGGGAGGGGAGATACGCAGTATTTT
TRBV15	.	TRBJ2-3	.	CATSRDRRRADTQYF	TGTGCCACCAGCAGAGATCGTAGACGGGCAGATACGCAGTATTTT
TRBV7-9	.	TRBJ2-5	.	CASSLSNRQETQYF	TGTGCCAGCAGCTTATCGAACAGGCAAGAGACCCAGTACTTC
TRBV6-5	.	TRBJ1-5	.	CASGGLRVYSNQPQHF	TGTGCCAGCGGAGGGCTGAGGGTCTATAGCAATCAGCCCCAGCATTTT
TRBV7-6	TRBD2	TRBJ2-1	few	CASSLTSGGIYNEQFF	TGTGCCAGCAGCTTGACTAGCGGGGGTATTTACAATGAGCAGTTCTTC
TRBV11-1	.	TRBJ2-3	few	CASSWPTGGEDTQYF	TGTGCCAGCAGCTGGCCGACTGGAGGAGAAGATACGCAGTATTTT
TRBV15	.	TRBJ1-6	.	CATSRDVQDNSPLHF	TGTGCCACCAGCAGAGATGTACAGGATAATTCACCCCTCCACTTT
TRBV7-9	TRBD1	TRBJ1-2	few	CASSLAHRGLGYTF	TGTGCCAGCAGCTTGGCACACAGGGGGCTTGGCTACACCTTC
TRBV5-1	.	TRBJ2-5	.	CASSHRDGLLETQYF	TGCGCCAGCAGCCACAGAGATGGACTGTTAGAGACCCAGTACTTC
TRBV10-3	.	TRBJ2-2	few	CAISERGTTGELFF	TGTGCCATCAGTGAAAGAGGGACCACCGGGGAGCTGTTTTTT
TRBV6-5	TRBD1	TRBJ2-5	few	CASNSGQGEETQYF	TGTGCCAGCAATTCGGGACAGGGGGAAGAGACCCAGTACTTC
TRBV6-1	TRBD1	TRBJ2-2	many	CASSRTGSTGELFF	TGTGCCAGCTCCCGGACAGGGAGCACCGGGGAGCTGTTTTTT
TRBV19	TRBD1	TRBJ1-2	few	CASSTGTAANYGYTF	TGTGCCAGTAGTACCGGGACAGCAGCGAACTATGGCTACACCTTC
TRBV7-6	.	TRBJ1-2	few	CASSLGGAINHGYTF	TGTGCCAGCAGCTTAGGGGGGGCGATTAACCATGGCTACACCTTC
TRBV15	.	TRBJ1-4	.	CATSRDLGLNEKLFF	TGTGCCACCAGCAGAGATCTGGGCCTAAATGAAAAACTGTTTTTT
TRBV12-3/TRBV12-4	.	TRBJ1-1	many	CASSLMNTEAFF	TGTGCCAGCAGCCTCATGAACACTGAAGCTTTCTTT
TRBV4-1	.	TRBJ2-4	few	CASSHLGGQNIQYF	TGCGCCAGCAGCCATCTTGGAGGTCAAAACATTCAGTACTTC
TRBV14	TRBD1	TRBJ1-1	few	CASSSQGAQSTEAFF	TGTGCCAGCAGCTCACAGGGGGCGCAGAGCACTGAAGCTTTCTTT
TRBV5-1	.	TRBJ1-5	many	CASSLGDTSNQPQHF	TGCGCCAGCAGCCTCGGGGACACCTCCAATCAGCCCCAGCATTTT
TRBV11-3	.	TRBJ2-7	.	CASSGPSTGDSEQYF	TGTGCCAGCAGCGGACCTTCTACGGGGGATAGCGAGCAGTACTTC
TRBV7-7	TRBD2	TRBJ2-1	few	CASSFGLAGGYNEQFF	TGTGCCAGCAGCTTTGGCCTAGCGGGGGGCTACAATGAGCAGTTCTTC
TRBV13	TRBD1	TRBJ2-1	.	CASSPQGASYNEQFF	TGTGCCAGCAGCCCCCAGGGGGCGTCCTACAATGAGCAGTTCTTC
TRBV4-3	.	TRBJ2-3	.	CASSQVETDTQYF	TGCGCCAGCAGCCAAGTCGAGACAGATACGCAGTATTTT
TRBV6-5	TRBD2	TRBJ2-1	few	CASSYSGGVNNEQFF	TGTGCCAGCAGTTATAGCGGGGGGGTGAACAATGAGCAGTTCTTC
TRBV20-1	TRBD1	TRBJ1-6	.	CSARDRGQGSSYNSPLHF	TGCAGTGCTAGAGATCGAGGACAGGGGAGCTCCTATAATTCACCCCTCCACTTT
TRBV12-3/TRBV12-4	.	TRBJ2-2	few	CASSRGVNTGELFF	TGTGCCAGCTCACGGGGAGTTAACACCGGGGAGCTGTTTTTT
TRBV7-3	.	TRBJ2-3	few	CASSIKTPEGTDTQYF	TGTGCCAGCAGCATTAAAACCCCGGAGGGCACAGATACGCAGTATTTT